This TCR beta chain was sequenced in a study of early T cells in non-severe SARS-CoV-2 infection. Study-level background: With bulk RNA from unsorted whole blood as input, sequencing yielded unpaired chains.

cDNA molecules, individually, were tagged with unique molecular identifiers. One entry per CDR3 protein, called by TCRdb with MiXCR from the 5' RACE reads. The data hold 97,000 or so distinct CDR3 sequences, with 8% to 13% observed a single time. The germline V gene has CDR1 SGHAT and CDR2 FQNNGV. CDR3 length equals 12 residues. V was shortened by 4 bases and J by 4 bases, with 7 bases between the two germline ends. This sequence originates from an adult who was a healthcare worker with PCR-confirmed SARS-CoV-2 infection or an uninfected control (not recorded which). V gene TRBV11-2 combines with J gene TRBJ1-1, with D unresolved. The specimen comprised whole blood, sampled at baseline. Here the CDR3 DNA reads TGTGCCAGCAGCTCAGAGGTCACTGAAGCTTTCTTT. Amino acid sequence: CASSSEVTEAFF.